A selection of T cell receptor beta chains follows, all from one sample in a study of vaccination and CD4 T cells after COVID-19. TCRdb re-derived calls from the PCR reads in MiXCR, one entry per CDR3 protein. The sample carries around 16,000 distinct CDR3 sequences, roughly half recorded once. Their cognate antigens are unknown. The source was cultured CD4+ T cells from blood, collected after SARS-CoV-2 vaccination. These receptors were taken from a human donor with COVID-19. Each CDR3 is given with its conserved first and last residue. Fields, in order: V gene, CDR3 protein.

V: TRBV6-1
CDR3: CAVQGAGANVLTF

V: TRBV6-1
CDR3: CASRTHSKISPLHF

V: TRBV6-1
CDR3: CASSEAWQATYEQYF

V: TRBV27
CDR3: CASSLQGQTTQYF

V: TRBV6-1
CDR3: CASSGTVLNTEAFF

V: TRBV6-5
CDR3: CASSWLVRGSDEKLFF

V: TRBV20-1
CDR3: CSARDRGFAGSHEQYF

V: TRBV5-1
CDR3: CASSVPDRVDGYTF

V: TRBV11-1
CDR3: CASSPEDRGAEQYF

V: TRBV19
CDR3: CASSAAAAGNTEAFF

V: TRBV11-3
CDR3: CASSFGGDGGELFF

V: TRBV11-2
CDR3: CASTTERNTEAFF

V: TRBV7-2
CDR3: CASSGGTRAETQYF

V: TRBV21-1
CDR3: CASSRGWGRYGYTF

V: TRBV5-1
CDR3: CASSLRPSGPPYEQYF

V: TRBV7-9
CDR3: CASSYAGTGGLNYGYTF

V: TRBV30
CDR3: CAWSVGGDQPQHF

V: TRBV20-1
CDR3: CSARDLLAGTQETQYF

V: TRBV24-1
CDR3: CATRPGQGNTGELFF

V: TRBV6-5
CDR3: CASSYRASGGAGNEQFF

V: TRBV10-3
CDR3: CAISETAGLANTGELFF

V: TRBV20-1
CDR3: CSAQSGKNEQFF

V: TRBV7-9
CDR3: CASSPQKGLAGGPQETQYF

V: TRBV6-2/TRBV6-3
CDR3: CASSYGGSNQPQHF

V: TRBV6-1
CDR3: CASSEYVRTGEAFF

V: TRBV20-1
CDR3: CSAFRQGPNNEQFF

V: TRBV7-9
CDR3: CASSLFSGGTDTQYF

V: TRBV15
CDR3: CATSRAADTQYF

V: TRBV12-3/TRBV12-4
CDR3: CASSTGLAGGRGTQYF

V: TRBV20-1
CDR3: CSARGQEDYEQYF

V: TRBV30
CDR3: CAWSVAAINQPQHF

V: TRBV7-6
CDR3: CASSLDRDLGTEAFF

V: TRBV12-5
CDR3: CASGLVGTRGNNSPLHF

V: TRBV2
CDR3: CASSEANLGYF

V: TRBV6-1
CDR3: CASSEWGNAGELFF

V: TRBV12-3/TRBV12-4
CDR3: CASSLKGLAGGLETQYF

V: TRBV12-3/TRBV12-4
CDR3: CASSLSGGRNQPQHF

V: TRBV5-1
CDR3: CASSLEVAAQPNSPLHF

V: TRBV20-1
CDR3: CSAQTYRGRANQPQHF

V: TRBV5-4
CDR3: CASSYPMAEQYF

V: TRBV19
CDR3: CASSPKNYGYTF

V: TRBV7-9
CDR3: CASSTPGAGGHTEAFF

V: TRBV7-6
CDR3: CASSSVGAGGPNEQFF

V: TRBV5-4
CDR3: CASSLEAPADTQYF

V: TRBV28
CDR3: CASSLGGGANEKLFF

V: TRBV5-1
CDR3: CASSLERGQETQYF

V: TRBV11-3
CDR3: CANSFGRGRGLVAEAFF

V: TRBV6-2/TRBV6-3
CDR3: CASKAINSPLHF

V: TRBV6-5
CDR3: CASSYSAWTEAFF